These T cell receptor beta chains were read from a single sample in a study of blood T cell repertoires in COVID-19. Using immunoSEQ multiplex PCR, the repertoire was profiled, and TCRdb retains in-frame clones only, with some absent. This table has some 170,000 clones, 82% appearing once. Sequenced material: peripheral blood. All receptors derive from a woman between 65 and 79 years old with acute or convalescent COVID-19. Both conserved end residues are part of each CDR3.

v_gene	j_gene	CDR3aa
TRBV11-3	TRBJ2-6	CASSLSRGAGANVLTF
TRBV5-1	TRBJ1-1	CASSLRTGTLALMNTEAFF
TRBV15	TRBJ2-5	CATSKGGERQETQYF
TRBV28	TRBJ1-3	CASSSHAGTGSSGNTIYF
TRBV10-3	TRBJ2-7	CAISDTSGVYEQYF
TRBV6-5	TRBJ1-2	CASSYSHSLYGYTF
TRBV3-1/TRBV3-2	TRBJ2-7	CASSLEGRAEQYF
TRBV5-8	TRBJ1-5	CASSFPAGSRQPQHF
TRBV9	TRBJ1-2	CASSDRLRTGGSYTF
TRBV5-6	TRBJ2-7	CASSLRFTGGHEQYF
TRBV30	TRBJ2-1	CACSGGPYNEQFF
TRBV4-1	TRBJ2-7	CASSRLTRGGEQYF
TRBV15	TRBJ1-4	CATSRDGTGYEKLFF
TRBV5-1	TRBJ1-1	CASSLDPGRTTEAFF
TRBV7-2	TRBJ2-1	CASSLNLRVDEQFF
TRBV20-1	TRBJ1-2	CSASPGGLRLYGYTF
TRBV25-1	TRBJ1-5	CASRTGDGNQPQHF
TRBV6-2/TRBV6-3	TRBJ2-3	CASSLDSGSTDTQYF
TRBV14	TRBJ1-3	CASSPGQGISGNTIYF
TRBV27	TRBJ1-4	CASSRLWGGNEKLFF
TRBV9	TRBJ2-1	CASSASVLDEQFF
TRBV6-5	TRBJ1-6	CASTPGQGRRSPLHF
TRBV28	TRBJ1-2	CASSLFGTGRYGYTF
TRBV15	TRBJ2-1	CATSRDISGIDEQFF
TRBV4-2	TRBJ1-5	CASSHTRGNNQPQHF
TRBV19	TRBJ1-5	CASHRTGQNQPQHF
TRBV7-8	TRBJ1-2	CASSSSRDGYTF
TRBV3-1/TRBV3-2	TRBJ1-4	CASSLTGQGEKLFF
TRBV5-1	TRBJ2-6	CASSLWGGTGANVLTF
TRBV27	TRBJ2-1	CASSFILAGPYNEQFF
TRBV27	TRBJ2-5	CASSFRGVAGGQETQYF
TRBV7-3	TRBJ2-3	CASSLAGGRITDTQYF
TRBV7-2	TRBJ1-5	CASSLGYSSNQPQHF
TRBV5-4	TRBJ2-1	CASSRTSGVYNEQFF
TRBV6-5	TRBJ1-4	CASSSRQGARNEKLFF
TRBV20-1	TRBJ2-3	CSARVTDTQYF
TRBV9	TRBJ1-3	CASSVAAGYSGNTIYF
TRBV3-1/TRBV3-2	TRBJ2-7	CASSQRGLGRGYEQYF
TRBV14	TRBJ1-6	CASSQNKGAHSPLHF
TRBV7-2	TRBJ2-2	CASSLFRRQRTTGELFF
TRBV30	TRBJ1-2	CAWTWGGSYGYTF
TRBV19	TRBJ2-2	CASSAYSGELFF
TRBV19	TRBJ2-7	CASSAPGTGFAEQYF
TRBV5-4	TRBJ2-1	CASSLAGLGNEQFF
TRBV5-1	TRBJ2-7	CASSLDPGSTYEQYF
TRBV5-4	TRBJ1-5	CASSLAPNSNQPQHF